A single sample is the source of the 14 T cell receptor beta chains below, sequenced in a study of blood T cell repertoires in COVID-19. Generated by immunoSEQ multiplex PCR, the TCRdb table keeps only in-frame clones and is missing some. The table has about 21,000 clones, roughly 85% seen once. Material for sequencing was peripheral blood. These receptors were obtained from a human donor in a cohort sampled during active COVID-19.

The genes are TRBV28 and TRBJ2-7; D unclear. Trimming shortened V by 6 bases and J by 1 base, and 7 bases separated the two germline ends. CDR1 MDHEN and CDR2 SYDVKM come from the germline V gene. This CDR3 contains 12 residues. The CDR3 reads CASRASSYEQYF. The CDR3 bases are TGTGCCAGCAGGGCCAGTTCCTACGAGCAGTACTTC.

The V and J genes are TRBV15 and TRBJ1-2, with 8 bases identical to TRBD1. CDR1 and CDR2 from the germline V gene are LNHNV and YYDKDF (reference sequence). The CDR3 has 12 residues. V lost 3 bases and J lost 6; bases outside the gene matches: 0. The CDR3 DNA is TGTGCCACCAGCAGGGACAGGGATGGCTACACCTTC. Translated: CATSRDRDGYTF. The full variable domain, its missing parts supplied by reference TRBV15 and TRBJ1-2, is DAMVIQNPRYQVTQFGKPVTLSCSQTLNHNVMYWYQQKSSQAPKLLFHYYDKDFNNEADTPDNFQSRRPNTSFCFLDIRSPGLGDTAMYLCATSRDRDGYTFGSGTRLTVV.

The V and J genes are TRBV11-3 and TRBJ1-1; the D is unclear. From germline, CDR1 is SGHNT and CDR2 YENEEA. This CDR3 spans 15 amino acids. The V gene lost 4 bases and the J gene lost 0 bases, with 12 bases spanning the gap. This chain's CDR3 is CASSSVQIMNTEAFF. The CDR3 DNA is TGTGCCAGCAGCTCAGTCCAGATCATGAACACTGAAGCTTTCTTT.

The V call is TRBV27, the J call TRBJ1-6, with unresolved D. CDR3 length: 15 residues. Germline V CDR1 and CDR2: MNHEY, SMNVEV (reference sequence). V was pared by 2 bases and J by 7 bases, with 12 bases between. The CDR3 DNA reads TGTGCCAGCAGTTTAGAACAGCCGTTGAATTCACCCCTCCACTTT. Protein product: CASSLEQPLNSPLHF.

The V gene is TRBV5-6, the J gene TRBJ1-5, with D maybe TRBD1 (5 bases). The CDR3 loop spans 14 amino acids. The germline CDR1 and CDR2 sequences are SGHDT and YYEEEE. Trimming took 2 bases from V and 7 from J, leaving 13 bases between them. This CDR3 reads CASSFNSQGQPQHF. In DNA, the CDR3 is TGTGCCAGCAGCTTTAACAGCCAGGGACAGCCCCAGCATTTT.

J is TRBJ1-1 and V is TRBV6-2 or TRBV6-3; 9 bases are shared with TRBD1. The CDR3 runs to 15 residues. Per germline, CDR1 MNHEY and CDR2 SVGEGT. V gave up 4 bases and J gave up 10 bases; unmatched junction bases: 13. In DNA, the CDR3 is TGTGCCAGCAGTTCTTGGGACAGGGACCGTCTGGGAGCTTTCTTT. Amino acid sequence: CASSSWDRDRLGAFF.

The gene calls are TRBV5-1 and TRBJ2-5; TRBD2 is a possible D gene (5 bases). CDR3 length: 14 residues. The V end lost 4 bases, the J end lost 4 bases, and 14 bases lay between the germline ends. The germline CDR1 and CDR2 sequences are SGHRS and YFSETQ. The CDR3 loop reads CASSVVGGGETQYF. CDR3 nucleotide sequence: TGCGCCAGCAGCGTTGTTGGAGGTGGAGAGACCCAGTACTTC.

This chain joins TRBV5-1 and TRBJ1-5, with D hard to call. Germline CDR1 SGHRS, CDR2 YFSETQ. The CDR3 is 15 residues long. V shed 4 bases and J shed 5 bases, with 16 bases lying between them. The CDR3 DNA reads TGCGCCAGCAGCCCTTTTTCGGAGCTAGATCAGCCCCAGCATTTT. As protein: CASSPFSELDQPQHF. The whole variable domain, remainder taken from reference TRBV5-1 and TRBJ1-5, is KAGVTQTPRYLIKTRGQQVTLSCSPISGHRSVSWYQQTPGQGLQFLFEYFSETQRNKGNFPGRFSGRQFSNSRSEMNVSTLELGDSALYLCASSPFSELDQPQHFGDGTRLSIL.

This chain connects TRBV19 to TRBJ1-1; D is possibly TRBD1 (5 bases). Germline V lookup: CDR1 LNHDA, CDR2 SQIVND (reference sequence). V dropped 2 bases and J dropped 6 bases, with 13 bases sitting between them. This CDR3 region has 14 residues. CDR3 nucleotide sequence: TGTGCCAGTAGTATAACTCTTGAAGGGGCTGAAGCTTTCTTT. It yields the protein CASSITLEGAEAFF.

The chain combines TRBV7-9 with TRBJ1-1; D unclear. CDR3 size: 11 residues. Germline loops: CDR1 SEHNR, CDR2 FQNEAQ (reference sequence). With 0 bases removed from V and 8 bases from J, the gap between germline ends came to 4 bases. The CDR3 reads CASSLAGEAFF. The CDR3 bases are TGTGCCAGCAGCTTAGCGGGCGAAGCTTTCTTT.

This rearrangement joins TRBV5-6 to TRBJ2-7; TRBD2 agrees at 7 bases. The CDR3 sequence is 15 residues long. Germline values: CDR1 SGHDT, CDR2 YYEEEE. The V and J ends lost 1 base and 7 bases, in that order; junction bases with no gene match: 11. CDR3 in amino acids: CASSLLGGNSREQYF. DNA of the CDR3: TGTGCCAGCAGCTTGCTCGGGGGGAACTCGAGGGAGCAGTACTTC.

The rearrangement links TRBV7-6 to TRBJ1-1; D is possibly TRBD1 (6 bases). Germline V CDR1 and CDR2: SGHVS, FNYEAQ. This CDR3 region has 16 residues. V lost 3 bases and J 1 base, leaving 15 bases between the germline ends. For the CDR3, the DNA is TGTGCCAGCAGCTTCTTATCAGGGGCCGAGAACACTGAAGCTTTCTTT. Amino acids: CASSFLSGAENTEAFF.

The chain uses TRBV3-1 (or the pseudogene TRBV3-2) and TRBJ1-4; 7 bases are shared with TRBD1. The CDR3 loop spans 17 amino acids. CDR1 LGHDT and CDR2 YNNKEL come from the germline V gene (reference sequence). The J segment lost 4 bases and the V segment lost 4 bases, leaving 12 bases of the junction unmatched. The CDR3: CASSRAPGAGGNEKLFF. The CDR3 region has the DNA TGTGCCAGCAGCCGCGCCCCTGGGGCAGGGGGTAATGAAAAACTGTTTTTT.

The chain joins TRBV18 to TRBJ1-5, with a weak D call TRBD1 (5 bases). The CDR3 is 15 residues long. Looked up from germline, CDR1 is KGHSH and CDR2 is LQKENI. V was shortened by 4 bases and J by 6 bases, with 16 bases between the two germline ends. The DNA for the CDR3 is TGTGCCAGCTCACTGACGGCCCAGGGAGGTCAGCCCCAGCATTTT. It translates to CASSLTAQGGQPQHF. The variable domain in full, with the rest retrieved from reference TRBV18 and TRBJ1-5, is NAGVMQNPRHLVRRRGQEARLRCSPMKGHSHVYWYRQLPEEGLKFMVYLQKENIIDESGMPKERFSAEFPKEGPSILRIQQVVRGDSAAYFCASSLTAQGGQPQHFGDGTRLSIL.